The next 14 T cell receptor beta chains were all read from a single sample in a study of a mutant IDH1 vaccine in newly diagnosed glioma. Assay: immunoSEQ multiplex PCR; the TCRdb copy retains only in-frame clones and omits some. The sample lists around 29,000 clones, around 80% occurring once. These receptors have no identified antigens. Described time point: week 23, last vaccination. In every dose of vaccine, 300 ug of mutant IDH1 20-mer peptide was given alongside topical imiquimod. The sequencing used PBMCs, collected from a glioma patient whose treatment included an IDH1 peptide vaccine. The receptors here all came from a woman aged 18-29 years with glioma.

The chain is built from TRBV7-6 and TRBJ1-2; 8 nucleotides align to TRBD1. Germline V lookup: CDR1 SGHVS, CDR2 FNYEAQ. The trim removed 5 bases at V and 0 bases at J, leaving 17 bases unmatched. The length of the CDR3 is 19 residues. The CDR3, as DNA: TGTGCCAGCAGCCCACAACCTGACAGGGGCGGGCCAGCTAACTATGGCTACACCTTC. This sequence encodes CASSPQPDRGGPANYGYTF.

This clone was detected a few times. CDR3 bases: TGTGCCAGCACCCTAAGGGGAAGTGGCTACACCTTC. Translation gives CASTLRGSGYTF. The chain couples TRBV6-5 to TRBJ1-2; the D gene is possibly TRBD1 (5 bases). Trimming removed 7 bases from V and 7 bases from J, with 13 bases in between. Germline values: CDR1 MNHEY, CDR2 SVGAGI. The CDR3 loop spans 12 amino acids.

The V gene is TRBV30, the J gene TRBJ1-1, with D perhaps TRBD1 (5 bases). Germline V lookup: CDR1 GTSNPN, CDR2 SVGIG (reference sequence). The CDR3 is made up of 11 amino acids. V was clipped by 1 base and J by 7 bases, with 7 bases between them. The CDR3 here is CAWSGDREAFF. The CDR3, as DNA: TGTGCCTGGAGTGGGGACCGTGAAGCTTTCTTT.

This clone was seen more than once but under ten times. The rearrangement uses TRBV19 and TRBJ1-2; D gene unclear. From germline, CDR1 is LNHDA and CDR2 SQIVND (reference sequence). Trimming removed 5 bases from V and 7 bases from J, with 5 bases in between. The CDR3 has 10 residues. Here the CDR3 DNA reads TGTGCCAGTAGTGGCCTTGGCTACACCTTC. Protein: CASSGLGYTF.

V and J are TRBV5-1 and TRBJ2-3; 10 bases are a match to TRBD2. Germline V gene lookup returns CDR1 SGHRS and CDR2 YFSETQ. The CDR3 contains 17 residues. After removal of 1 base from V and 3 bases from J, the junction contained 8 bases not matched to a gene. The CDR3 here is CASSLRVGLAATDTQYF. CDR3 DNA sequence: TGCGCCAGCAGCTTGAGGGTCGGACTAGCGGCAACAGATACGCAGTATTTT. Filled out from reference TRBV5-1 and TRBJ2-3, the complete variable domain reads KAGVTQTPRYLIKTRGQQVTLSCSPISGHRSVSWYQQTPGQGLQFLFEYFSETQRNKGNFPGRFSGRQFSNSRSEMNVSTLELGDSALYLCASSLRVGLAATDTQYFGPGTRLTVL.

This rearrangement joins TRBV2 to TRBJ1-2, with 9 bases aligning to TRBD1. The CDR3 totals 13 residues. V was clipped by 9 bases and J by 8 bases; unmatched bases: 10. Germline CDR1 and CDR2: SNHLY and FYNNEI. CDR3: CARTAGQGGGYTF. The DNA of the CDR3 is TGTGCCAGGACGGCGGGACAGGGAGGCGGCTACACCTTC.

V gene TRBV29-1 combines with J gene TRBJ1-2; 9 nucleotides line up with TRBD1. Germline values: CDR1 SQVTM, CDR2 ANQGSEA. V trimming: 0 bases; J trimming: 6 bases; junction bases outside the gene matches: 17. The CDR3 consists of 18 residues. This chain's CDR3 is CSVEDPNRPGTGYHGYTF. DNA of the CDR3: TGCAGCGTTGAAGATCCGAACCGTCCCGGGACAGGGTACCATGGCTACACCTTC.

The chain links TRBV10-3 to TRBJ1-3; D unclear. Trimming took off 6 bases at V and 0 bases at J, with 18 bases between the two ends. CDR3 length equals 17 residues. Germline lookup yields CDR1 ENHRY and CDR2 SYGVKD. CDR3 sequence reads: CAIRDPGPLSSGNTIYF. The CDR3 nucleotides are TGTGCCATCAGGGACCCCGGACCCCTAAGCTCTGGAAACACCATATATTTT.

The chain couples TRBV20-1 to TRBJ2-5, with D perhaps matching TRBD2 (5 bases). Trimming pared 1 base from V and 9 bases from J, leaving 9 bases between. Germline V gives CDR1 DFQATT, CDR2 SNEGSKA (reference sequence). The CDR3 sequence is 11 residues long. CDR3 sequence: CSARVPGAQYF. CDR3 nucleotide sequence: TGCAGTGCTAGAGTCCCCGGGGCCCAGTACTTC.

The chain couples TRBV2 to TRBJ2-3, with D tentatively TRBD1 or TRBD2 (6 bases each). Germline CDR1 reads SNHLY; CDR2 reads FYNNEI. The CDR3 length is 14 residues. V dropped 7 bases and J dropped 4 bases, with 15 bases sitting between them. The CDR3, as DNA: TGTGCCAGCACAAGGGGGGCGCTGGCAGATACGCAGTATTTT. This codes for CASTRGALADTQYF.

The CDR3 sequence is CASSTRPASTDTQYF. DNA for the CDR3: TGTGCCAGCAGCACCCGTCCCGCTAGCACAGATACGCAGTATTTT. The chain couples TRBV7-6 to TRBJ2-3; unclear D gene. Germline lookup yields CDR1 SGHVS and CDR2 FNYEAQ. CDR3 length: 15 amino acids. Trimming shortened V by 5 bases and J by 0 bases, and 12 bases separated the two germline ends.

The V call is TRBV7-2, the J call TRBJ2-5, with a possible D match to TRBD2 (7 bases). The germline CDR1 and CDR2 sequences are SGHTA and FQGNSA. The V and J ends lost 6 bases and 1 base respectively, with 15 bases between them. This CDR3 has 15 residues. As DNA, the CDR3 is TGTGCCAGCAGGGTCGGGGGGCCCATCCAAGAGACCCAGTACTTC. Protein: CASRVGGPIQETQYF. Supplemented by reference TRBV7-2 and TRBJ2-5, the full variable domain reads GAGVSQSPSNKVTEKGKDVELRCDPISGHTALYWYRQSLGQGLEFLIYFQGNSAPDKSGLPSDRFSAERTGGSVSTLTIQRTQQEDSAVYLCASRVGGPIQETQYFGPGTRLLVL.

This clone came up a few times. The CDR3 here is CASSGNVGERSTEAFF. The CDR3 nucleotides are TGTGCCAGCAGTGGGAACGTGGGAGAGAGAAGCACTGAAGCTTTCTTT. The chain employs TRBV25-1 and TRBJ1-1; no definite D call. The CDR3 consists of 16 residues. Trimming shortened V by 4 bases and J by 4 bases, and 19 bases separated the two germline ends. The germline V gene encodes CDR1 MGHDK and CDR2 SYGVNS.

The chain has TRBV5-4 and TRBJ2-1; D possibly uses TRBD1 or TRBD2 (5 bases each). The CDR3 length is 15 residues. The V and J ends lost 0 bases and 4 bases respectively, with 11 bases between them. From germline, CDR1 is SGHNT and CDR2 YYREEE (reference sequence). The CDR3 sequence is CASSLVGPAYNEQFF. Written as DNA, the CDR3 is TGTGCCAGCAGCTTGGTGGGACCGGCTTACAATGAGCAGTTCTTC.